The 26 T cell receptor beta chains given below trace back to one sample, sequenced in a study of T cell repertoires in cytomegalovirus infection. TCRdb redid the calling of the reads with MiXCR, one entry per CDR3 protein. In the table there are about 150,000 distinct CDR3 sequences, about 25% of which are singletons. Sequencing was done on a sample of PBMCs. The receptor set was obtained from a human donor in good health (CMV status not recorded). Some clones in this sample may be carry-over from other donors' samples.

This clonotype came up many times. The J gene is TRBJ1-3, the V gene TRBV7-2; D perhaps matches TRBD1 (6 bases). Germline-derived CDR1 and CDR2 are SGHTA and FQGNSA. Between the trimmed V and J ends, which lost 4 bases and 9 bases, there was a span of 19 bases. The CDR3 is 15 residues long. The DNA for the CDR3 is TGTGCCAGCAGCTCGATTAGTCCAGGGGAGCGCACCATATATTTT. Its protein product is CASSSISPGERTIYF.

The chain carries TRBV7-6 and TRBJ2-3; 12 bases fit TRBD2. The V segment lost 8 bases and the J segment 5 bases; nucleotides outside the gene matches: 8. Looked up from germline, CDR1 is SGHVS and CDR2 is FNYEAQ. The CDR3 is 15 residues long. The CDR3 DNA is TGTGCCAGCGGGTTACTAGCGGGAGGCGTAGATACGCAGTATTTT. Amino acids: CASGLLAGGVDTQYF.

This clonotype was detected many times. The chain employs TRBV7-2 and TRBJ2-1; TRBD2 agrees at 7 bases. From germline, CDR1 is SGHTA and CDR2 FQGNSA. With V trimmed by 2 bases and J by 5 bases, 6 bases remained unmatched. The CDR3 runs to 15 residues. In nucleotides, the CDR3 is TGTGCCAGCAGCTTATTTCCGGGGGGAAACAATGAGCAGTTCTTC. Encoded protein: CASSLFPGGNNEQFF.

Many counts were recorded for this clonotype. The CDR3 sequence: CASSLAQTFYGYTF. CDR3 sequence (DNA): TGTGCCAGCAGCTTAGCACAAACTTTCTATGGCTACACCTTC. This chain connects TRBV7-2 to TRBJ1-2; D gene uncertain. Germline-derived CDR1 and CDR2 are SGHTA and FQGNSA. CDR3 length: 14 residues. Trimming left V 0 bases short and J 4 bases short, with 9 bases between.

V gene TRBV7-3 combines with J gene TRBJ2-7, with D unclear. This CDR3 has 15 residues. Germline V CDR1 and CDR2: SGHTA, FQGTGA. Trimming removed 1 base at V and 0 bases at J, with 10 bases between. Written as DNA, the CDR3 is TGTGCCAGCAGCTTAAGTCCCGTGAACTCCTACGAGCAGTACTTC. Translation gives CASSLSPVNSYEQYF.

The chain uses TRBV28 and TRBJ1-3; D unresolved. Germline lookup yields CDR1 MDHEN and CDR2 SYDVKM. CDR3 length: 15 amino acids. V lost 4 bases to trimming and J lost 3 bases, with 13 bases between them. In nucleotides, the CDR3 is TGTGCCAGCAGTTCCTTCGGAGTTCTTGGAAACACCATATATTTT. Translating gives CASSSFGVLGNTIYF. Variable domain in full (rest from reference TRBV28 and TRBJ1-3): DVKVTQSSRYLVKRTGEKVFLECVQDMDHENMFWYRQDPGLGLRLIYFSYDVKMKEKGDIPEGYSVSREKKERFSLILESASTNQTSMYLCASSSFGVLGNTIYFGEGSWLTVV.

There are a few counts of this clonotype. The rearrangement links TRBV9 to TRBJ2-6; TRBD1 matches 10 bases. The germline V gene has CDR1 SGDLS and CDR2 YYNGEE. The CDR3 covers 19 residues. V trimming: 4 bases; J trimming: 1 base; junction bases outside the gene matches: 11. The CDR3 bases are TGTGCCAGCAGCCAACCCGGGACAGGGGACCGATCTGGGGCCAACGTCCTGACTTTC. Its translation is CASSQPGTGDRSGANVLTF. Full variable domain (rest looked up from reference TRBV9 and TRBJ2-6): DSGVTQTPKHLITATGQRVTLRCSPRSGDLSVYWYQQSLDQGLQFLIQYYNGEERAKGNILERFSAQQFPDLHSELNLSSLELGDSALYFCASSQPGTGDRSGANVLTFGAGSRLTVL.

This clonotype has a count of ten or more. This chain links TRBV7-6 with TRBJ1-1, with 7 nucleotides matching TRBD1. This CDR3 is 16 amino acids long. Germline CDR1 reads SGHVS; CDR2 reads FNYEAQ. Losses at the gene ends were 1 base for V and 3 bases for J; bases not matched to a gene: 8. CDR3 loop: CASSLEKGALDTEAFF. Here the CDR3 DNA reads TGTGCCAGCAGCTTAGAAAAGGGGGCGCTGGACACTGAAGCTTTCTTT.

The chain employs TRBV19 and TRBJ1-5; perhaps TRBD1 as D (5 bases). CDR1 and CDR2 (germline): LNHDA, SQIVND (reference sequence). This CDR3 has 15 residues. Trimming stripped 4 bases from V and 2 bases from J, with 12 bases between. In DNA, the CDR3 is TGTGCCAGTAGTACGGGGCCCCAGGGCAATCAGCCCCAGCATTTT. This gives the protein CASSTGPQGNQPQHF.

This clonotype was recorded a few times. In nucleotides, the CDR3 is TGTGCCAGCAGTTTTCGTGGGGGTACCGGGGAGCTGTTTTTT. Encoded protein: CASSFRGGTGELFF. The chain uses TRBV6-2 or TRBV6-3 and TRBJ2-2; either TRBD1 or TRBD2 may fit D (5 bases each). The CDR3 extends over 14 amino acids. Trimming left V 4 bases short and J 5 bases short, with 11 bases between. From germline, CDR1 is MNHEY and CDR2 SVGEGT.

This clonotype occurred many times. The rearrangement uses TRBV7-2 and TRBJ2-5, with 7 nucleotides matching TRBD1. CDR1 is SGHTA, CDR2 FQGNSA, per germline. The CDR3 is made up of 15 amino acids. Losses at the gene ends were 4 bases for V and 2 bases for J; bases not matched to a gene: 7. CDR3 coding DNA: TGTGCCAGCAGCTATCAGACAGGGCAACAAGAGACCCAGTACTTC. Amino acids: CASSYQTGQQETQYF. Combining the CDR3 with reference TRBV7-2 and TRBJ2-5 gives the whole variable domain GAGVSQSPSNKVTEKGKDVELRCDPISGHTALYWYRQSLGQGLEFLIYFQGNSAPDKSGLPSDRFSAERTGGSVSTLTIQRTQQEDSAVYLCASSYQTGQQETQYFGPGTRLLVL.

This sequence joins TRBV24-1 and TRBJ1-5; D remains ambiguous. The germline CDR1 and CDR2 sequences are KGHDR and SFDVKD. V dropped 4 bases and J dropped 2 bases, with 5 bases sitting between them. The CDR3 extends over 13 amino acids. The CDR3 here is CATSDRGNQPQHF. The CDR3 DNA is TGTGCCACCAGTGACCGAGGCAATCAGCCCCAGCATTTT.

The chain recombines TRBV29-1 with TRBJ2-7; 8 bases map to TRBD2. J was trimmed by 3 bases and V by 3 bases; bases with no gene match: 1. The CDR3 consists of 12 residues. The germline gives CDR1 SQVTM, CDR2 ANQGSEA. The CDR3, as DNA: TGCAGCGTTGACGGGGGGGACTACGAGCAGTACTTC. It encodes CSVDGGDYEQYF.

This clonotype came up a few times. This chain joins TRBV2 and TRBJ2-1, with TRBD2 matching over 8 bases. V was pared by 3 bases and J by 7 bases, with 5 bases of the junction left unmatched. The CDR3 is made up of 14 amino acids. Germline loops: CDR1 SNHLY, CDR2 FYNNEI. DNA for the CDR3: TGTGCCAGCAGTGATCTTACTAGCGGAAATGAGCAGTTCTTC. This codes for CASSDLTSGNEQFF.

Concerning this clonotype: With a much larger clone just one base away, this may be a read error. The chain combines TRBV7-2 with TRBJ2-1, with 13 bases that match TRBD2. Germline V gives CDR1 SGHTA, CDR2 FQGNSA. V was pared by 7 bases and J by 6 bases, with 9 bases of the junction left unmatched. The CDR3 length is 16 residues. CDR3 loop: CASTLGLAGRGNEQFF. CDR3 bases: TGTGCCAGCACTCTGGGACTAGCGGGAAGGGGCAATGAGCAGTTCTTC. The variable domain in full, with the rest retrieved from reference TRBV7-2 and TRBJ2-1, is GAGVSQSPSNKVTEKGKDVELRCDPISGHTALYWYRQSLGQGLEFLIYFQGNSAPDKSGLPSDRFSAERTGGSVSTLTIQRTQQEDSAVYLCASTLGLAGRGNEQFFGPGTRLTVL.

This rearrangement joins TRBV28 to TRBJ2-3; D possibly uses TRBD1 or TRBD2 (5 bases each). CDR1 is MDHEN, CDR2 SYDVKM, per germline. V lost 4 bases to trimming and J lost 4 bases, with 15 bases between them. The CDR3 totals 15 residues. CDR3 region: CASSWTGTEADTQYF. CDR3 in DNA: TGTGCCAGCAGTTGGACCGGGACGGAGGCAGATACGCAGTATTTT.

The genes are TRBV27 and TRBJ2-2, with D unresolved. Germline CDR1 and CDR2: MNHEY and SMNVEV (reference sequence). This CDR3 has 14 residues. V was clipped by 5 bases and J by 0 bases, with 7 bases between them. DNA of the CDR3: TGTGCCAGCAGTCCAATAGCGAACACCGGGGAGCTGTTTTTT. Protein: CASSPIANTGELFF.

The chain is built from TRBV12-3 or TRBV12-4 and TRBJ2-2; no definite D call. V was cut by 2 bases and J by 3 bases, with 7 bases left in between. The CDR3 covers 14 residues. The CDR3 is CASSLSADTGELFF. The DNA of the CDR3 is TGTGCCAGCAGTTTATCCGCGGACACCGGGGAGCTGTTTTTT.

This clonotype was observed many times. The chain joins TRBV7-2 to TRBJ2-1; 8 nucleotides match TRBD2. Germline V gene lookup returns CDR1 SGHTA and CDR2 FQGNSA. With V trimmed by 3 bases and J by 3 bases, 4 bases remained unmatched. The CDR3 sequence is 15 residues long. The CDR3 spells CASSLAGGLYNEQFF. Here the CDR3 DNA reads TGTGCCAGCAGCTTGGCGGGAGGCCTCTACAATGAGCAGTTCTTC.

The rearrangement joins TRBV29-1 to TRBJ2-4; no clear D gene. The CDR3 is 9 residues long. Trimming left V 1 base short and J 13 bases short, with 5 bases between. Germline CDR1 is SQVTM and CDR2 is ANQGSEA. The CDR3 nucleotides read TGCAGCGTTGAAGTTTGGCAGTACTTC. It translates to CSVEVWQYF.

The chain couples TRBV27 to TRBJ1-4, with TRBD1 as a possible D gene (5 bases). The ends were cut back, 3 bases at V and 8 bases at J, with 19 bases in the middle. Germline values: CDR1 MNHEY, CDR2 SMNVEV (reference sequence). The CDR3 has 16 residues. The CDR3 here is CASSFSGTRGREKLFF. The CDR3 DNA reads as TGTGCCAGCAGTTTTTCGGGGACTAGGGGCAGGGAAAAACTGTTTTTT.

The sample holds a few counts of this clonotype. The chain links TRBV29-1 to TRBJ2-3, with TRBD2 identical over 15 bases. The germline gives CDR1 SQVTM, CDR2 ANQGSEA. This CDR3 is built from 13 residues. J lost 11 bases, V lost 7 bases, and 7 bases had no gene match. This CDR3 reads CSAGLAGGLEQYF. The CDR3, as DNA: TGCAGCGCGGGACTAGCGGGGGGCCTCGAGCAGTATTTT.

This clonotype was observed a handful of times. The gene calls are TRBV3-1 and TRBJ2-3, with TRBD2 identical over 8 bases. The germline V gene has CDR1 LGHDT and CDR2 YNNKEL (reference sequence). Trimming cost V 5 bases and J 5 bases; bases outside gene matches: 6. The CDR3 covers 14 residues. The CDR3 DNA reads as TGTGCCAGCAGCACGCGGGGGGTCCTAGATACGCAGTATTTT. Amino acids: CASSTRGVLDTQYF.

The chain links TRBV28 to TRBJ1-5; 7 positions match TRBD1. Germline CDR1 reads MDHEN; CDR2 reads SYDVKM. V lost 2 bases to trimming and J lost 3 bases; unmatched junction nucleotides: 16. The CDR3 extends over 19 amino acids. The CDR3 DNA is TGTGCCAGCAGTTTAAAATTTCCCTTAGGGGGCCGAGTCAATCAGCCCCAGCATTTT. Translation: CASSLKFPLGGRVNQPQHF.

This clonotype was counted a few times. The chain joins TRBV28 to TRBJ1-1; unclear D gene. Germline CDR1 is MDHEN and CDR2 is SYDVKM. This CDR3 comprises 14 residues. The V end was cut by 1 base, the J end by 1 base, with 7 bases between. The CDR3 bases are TGTGCCAGCAGTTTATTTATGGAGAACACTGAAGCTTTCTTT. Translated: CASSLFMENTEAFF.

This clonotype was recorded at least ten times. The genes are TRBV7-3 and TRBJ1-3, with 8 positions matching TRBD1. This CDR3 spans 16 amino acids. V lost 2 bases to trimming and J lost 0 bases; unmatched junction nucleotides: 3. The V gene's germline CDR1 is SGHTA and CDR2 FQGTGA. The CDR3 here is CASSLGGQGSGNTIYF. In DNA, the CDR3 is TGTGCCAGCAGCTTAGGTGGACAGGGCTCTGGAAACACCATATATTTT.